This T cell receptor beta chain was identified in a study of blood T cell repertoires in COVID-19. Study details: The United States, Italy and Spain were the sources of the acute and convalescent COVID-19 samples.

Germline assignment: CDR1 LNHDA and CDR2 SQIVND (reference sequence). V dropped 6 bases and J dropped 3; count of bases not matched to a gene: 2. The CDR3 runs 15 residues. The repertoire was sequenced with immunoSEQ multiplex PCR; TCRdb's copy has only in-frame clones and lacks some. Here the sample spans about 200,000 clones, roughly 82% being singletons. The receptor's source is a man aged 40-49 years with acute COVID-19. Sequencing was carried out using PBMCs or T cells enriched from blood (not recorded which). This chain uses TRBV19 with TRBJ2-2, with 12 bases matching TRBD2. CDR3 coding DNA: TGTGCCAGTAGCACTAGCGGGAGGTACACCGGGGAGCTGTTTTTT. It codes for CASSTSGRYTGELFF.